The source of this T cell receptor (beta chain) is a study of regulatory T cells in long-lasting Graves disease. Time point defined: newly diagnosed GD, antithyroid drugs for less than 3 months. TCR sequences were obtained from RNA taken from PBMCs. This clonotype was detected many times. Library construction for TCR beta used iRepertoire HTBI primers and Arm-PCR of CDR3 regions. Each CDR3 protein is one row after TCRdb ran MiXCR on the multiplex PCR reads. Of approximately 350,000 distinct CDR3 sequences in the sample, around 11% were seen once. The same data also contributed to another study, on T cells in Graves' hyperthyroidism and ophthalmopathy.

The TCR comes from a woman aged 18-29 years with Graves disease. Source: peripheral blood mononuclear cells (PBMCs), taken at new diagnosis, from a patient treated with antithyroid drugs.

CDR3 coding DNA: TGTGCCAGCAGTTTGGTTCATCTCAATGAGCAGTTCTTC. Protein product: CASSLVHLNEQFF. The chain combines TRBV12-3 or TRBV12-4 with TRBJ2-1, with D hard to call. CDR3 length: 13 amino acids. V was cut by 3 bases and J by 6 bases, with 9 bases left in between.